This record looks at one T cell receptor beta chain sequence and its context. Its target is unknown. The entry originates in a study of cytomegalovirus exposure and HLA in healthy donors. PCR was performed using 60 Vbeta and 13 Jbeta primers. The repertoire was sequenced with immunoSEQ multiplex PCR; TCRdb's copy has only in-frame clones and lacks some. The sample lists 90,000 to 120,000 clones, about 83% occurring once. Findings and caveats of the study: Later on, an analysis showed TCR association rates differing by HLA locus, with DRB1 the most and HLA-C the fewest. The authors considered a cluster of highly shared sequence variants likely to be a sequencing artifact. Association of a missense DCLRE1C variant with TCR beta V- and J-gene trimming was reported in a later analysis. It was assumed in the presence/absence analyses that sequencing depth was roughly uniform across donors.

The CDR3 has 13 amino acids. The V gene end was trimmed by 6 bases and the J gene end by 7 bases; junction bases not matched to a gene: 3. Germline assignment: CDR1 LNHDA and CDR2 SQIVND (reference sequence). The sequence was collected from a female donor in good health and CMV-seropositive. The V gene is TRBV19, the J gene TRBJ1-5, with 10 bases fitting TRBD1. The sample comprised PBMCs. The CDR3 DNA reads as TGTGCCAGTAGAGGGACAGGGGAACAGCCCCAGCATTTT. Its protein is CASRGTGEQPQHF.